The entry below describes one T cell receptor (beta chain). The antigen is not known. The sample belongs to a study of graft-versus-host responses after intestinal transplantation. The overall study: Each of the recipients got a multivisceral, liver-intestinal, or isolated intestinal transplant. Once they had received anti-thymocyte globulin induction, all recipients took tacrolimus and steroids for three to four years.

With V trimmed by 5 bases and J by 5 bases, 4 bases remained unmatched. Germline V CDR1 and CDR2: MNHNS, SASEGT. The CDR3 loop spans 14 amino acids. Here immunoSEQ multiplex PCR was the method, and the copy in TCRdb shows in-frame clones only, minus some. The sample lists approximately 54,000 clones; roughly 80% were seen once. Study-level results: Recipient marrow showed GvH clones, some seen first in ileum or blood. Early post-transplant declines in HvG were associated with peak levels of circulating GvH clones.

The sequence was obtained from a human donor who was the organ donor for an intestinal transplant. Source: unstimulated CD4+ T cells sorted from spleen or lymph node cells, taken before transplant. V and J are TRBV6-1 and TRBJ2-7; 12 bases fit TRBD2. The DNA of the CDR3 is TGTGCCAGCAGTCTAGCGGGAGGGCCTCACGAGCAGTACTTC. This codes for CASSLAGGPHEQYF.